The 25 T cell receptor beta chains listed next were all sequenced from one sample in a study of T cells in women clearing cervical HPV infection. Only in-frame clones appear in the TCRdb table, and some are missing; sequencing was by immunoSEQ multiplex PCR. Listed are tens of thousands of clones; 5% falls within the top ten. The sequenced sample was blood buffy coat. These receptors came from a woman between 18 and 69 years old with a cervical HPV16 infection that either progressed to CIN3+ or cleared (not recorded which).

With respect to this clone: The read ends 3 residues early relative to the CDR3; the germline J gene fills the gap. The chain is built from TRBV7-3 and TRBJ2-5; 7 bases map to TRBD2. From germline, CDR1 is SGHTA and CDR2 FQGTGA. The CDR3 totals 14 residues. J gave up 5 bases and V 5 bases, and 8 bases lay outside the gene matches. The CDR3 loop is CASSPRGVGETQYF. The sequenced CDR3 bases are TGTGCCAGCAGCCCCCGGGGGGTCGGGGAGACC.

Note on this clone: With the read ending 3 residues before the CDR3 end, the germline J gene is used to fill in that end. The chain uses TRBV27 and TRBJ2-3; 11 bases match TRBD2. This CDR3 contains 15 residues. Germline CDR1 and CDR2: MNHEY and SMNVEV (reference sequence). The part of the CDR3 DNA that was read is TGTGCCAGCAGTTTTGAGCTAGCGGGGGGCTCCACG. It specifies CASSFELAGGST. The entire CDR3 reads CASSFELAGGSTQYF.

To note about this clone: The read gets to within 3 residues of the CDR3 end, and the germline J gene fills in the rest. V gene TRBV6-2 or TRBV6-3 combines with J gene TRBJ1-1; TRBD1 matches at 7 bases. The CDR3 is made up of 16 amino acids. Trimming at V came to 0 bases and at J to 1 base, leaving 5 bases not matched to a gene. The germline CDR1 and CDR2 sequences are MNHEY and SVGEGT. The chain's CDR3 is CASSYSPGTENTEAFF. The part of the CDR3 DNA that was read is TGTGCCAGCAGTTACTCCCCCGGGACAGAGAACACTGAA.

Details on this clone: Sequencing ends 3 residues short of the CDR3 end; the germline J gene provides the rest. The genes are TRBV19 and TRBJ1-1, with a weak D call TRBD1 (5 bases). Trimming removed 6 bases from V and 3 bases from J, with 23 bases in between. The CDR3 has 17 residues. Germline V gene lookup returns CDR1 LNHDA and CDR2 SQIVND (reference sequence). CDR3 residues: CASSLQKGRRPHTEAFF. The sequenced CDR3 bases are TGTGCCAGTAGCCTACAAAAGGGGCGCCGACCGCACACTGAA. The full variable domain, rest sourced from reference TRBV19 and TRBJ1-1, is DGGITQSPKYLFRKEGQNVTLSCEQNLNHDAMYWYRQDPGQGLRLIYYSQIVNDFQKGDIAEGYSVSREKKESFPLTVTSAQKNPTAFYLCASSLQKGRRPHTEAFFGQGTRLTVV.

As regards this clone: The sequenced fragment ends 3 residues before the CDR3 boundary, so the rest is inferred from the germline J gene. The chain combines TRBV5-1 with TRBJ1-1; the D gene is possibly TRBD1 (5 bases). Germline CDR1 SGHRS, CDR2 YFSETQ. The CDR3 covers 12 residues. The DNA read from the CDR3 is TGCGCCAGCAGCTCGGGACTTGATGAC. This codes for CASSSGLDD. The CDR3 reads in full as CASSSGLDDAFF.

The covered CDR3 bases are TGTGCCAGCAGTTACGTAAGACTAGCGGTCCGAGGAGATACG. Its protein product is CASSYVRLAVRGDT. In full, the CDR3 reads CASSYVRLAVRGDTQYF. The V and J genes are TRBV6-8 and TRBJ2-3, with TRBD2 matching over 9 bases. The missing CDR3 end, 3 residues past where the read stops, is filled in from the germline J gene. The CDR3 consists of 17 residues. Germline CDR1 and CDR2: MNHGY and SAAAGT. Trimming cost V 2 bases and J 5 bases; bases outside gene matches: 11.

The CDR3 is CSVVAGSTEAFF. The CDR3 DNA, read in part, is TGCAGCGTTGTGGCAGGGAGCACTGAA. The J gene is TRBJ1-1, the V gene TRBV29-1; TRBD1 is a possible D gene (5 bases). The read halts 3 residues ahead of the CDR3 end, with the missing end drawn from the germline J gene. The length of the CDR3 is 12 residues. Trimming cost V 4 bases and J 4 bases, with 10 bases left between them. Germline V gene sequence: CDR1 SQVTM, CDR2 ANQGSEA.

In regard to this clone: The observed sequence ends 3 residues before the CDR3 terminus, with the missing tail filled in from the germline J gene. V gene TRBV20-1 combines with J gene TRBJ1-6; D uncertain. With 2 bases removed from V and 7 bases from J, the gap between germline ends came to 27 bases. This CDR3 region has 19 residues. Germline V CDR1 and CDR2: DFQATT, SNEGSKA (reference sequence). The CDR3 sequence: CSARSSRVGWSSGNSPLHF. CDR3 DNA (partial): TGCAGTGCTAGATCGTCGAGGGTCGGATGGAGTTCTGGCAATTCACCC.

Notes on this clone: The read ends 3 residues shy of where the CDR3 ends; the end is completed using the germline J gene. This rearrangement joins TRBV7-9 to TRBJ1-5; D not certain. CDR1 is SEHNR and CDR2 is FQNEAQ in the germline V gene (reference sequence). The CDR3 consists of 14 residues. The part of the CDR3 DNA that was read is TGTGCCAGCAGCTTCTCTCAGAGCACAGATCCC. It translates to CASSFSQSTDP. The whole CDR3 protein reads CASSFSQSTDPQHF. Combining the CDR3 with reference TRBV7-9 and TRBJ1-5 gives the whole variable domain DTGVSQNPRHKITKRGQNVTFRCDPISEHNRLYWYRQTLGQGPEFLTYFQNEAQLEKSRLLSDRFSAERPKGSFSTLEIQRTEQGDSAMYLCASSFSQSTDPQHFGDGTRLSIL.

Regarding this clone: With the read ending 3 residues before the CDR3 end, the germline J gene is used to fill in that end. The chain employs TRBV20-1 and TRBJ2-1; 8 positions agree with TRBD1. V lost 5 bases, J lost 3 bases, and 6 bases stayed unmatched. In germline, CDR1 is DFQATT, CDR2 SNEGSKA (reference sequence). The CDR3 spans 14 residues. Incomplete CDR3 DNA: TGCAGTGCTTTGGACAGGGCCCTCTACAATGAG. The encoded protein is CSALDRALYNE. The whole CDR3 sequence reads CSALDRALYNEQFF.

Turning to this clone: The DNA ends 3 residues before the CDR3 does, and the rest of the CDR3 is filled in from the germline J gene. The rearrangement links TRBV5-5 to TRBJ2-2; 11 bases are shared with TRBD1. After removal of 5 bases from V and 4 bases from J, the junction contained 4 bases not matched to a gene. CDR3 size: 15 residues. Germline values: CDR1 SGHKS, CDR2 YYEKEE (reference sequence). CDR3 DNA (partial): TGTGCCAGCAGTTGGGACAGGGGGAGCACCGGGGAG. This codes for CASSWDRGSTGE. From start to end, the CDR3 is CASSWDRGSTGELFF.

Notes on this clone: Sequencing ends 3 residues short of the CDR3 end; the germline J gene provides the rest. The rearrangement links TRBV5-1 to TRBJ1-4, with D possibly TRBD1 on 5 matching bases. Between the trimmed V and J ends, which lost 5 bases and 8 bases, there was a span of 16 bases. CDR1 and CDR2 (germline): SGHRS, YFSETQ. The CDR3 runs to 14 residues. The sequenced CDR3 bases are TGCGCCAGCAGAGCCACACCTGAGGGGGAAAAA. As protein: CASRATPEGEK. The full CDR3 is CASRATPEGEKLFF. Using reference TRBV5-1 and TRBJ1-4 for the parts outside the CDR3, the full variable domain is KAGVTQTPRYLIKTRGQQVTLSCSPISGHRSVSWYQQTPGQGLQFLFEYFSETQRNKGNFPGRFSGRQFSNSRSEMNVSTLELGDSALYLCASRATPEGEKLFFGSGTQLSVL.

To note about this clone: The junction does not match germline at one end; this may be a read error. From the germline J gene comes the end of the CDR3, since the read stops 3 residues before it. This chain links TRBV5-1 with TRBJ2-3; TRBD1 might be the D (6 bases). Germline V CDR1 and CDR2: SGHRS, YFSETQ. The CDR3 runs 14 residues. CDR3 DNA (partial): TGCGCCAGCGGCTTGGGGGCTAGCACAGATACG. Protein product: CASGLGASTDT. The whole CDR3 reads CASGLGASTDTQYF.

About this clone: Read sequence stops 3 residues before the CDR3 end, and the germline J gene provides the missing end. The J gene is TRBJ2-2, the V gene TRBV2; 15 nucleotides agree with TRBD2. V dropped 6 bases and J dropped 9; count of bases not matched to a gene: 8. The CDR3 sequence is 16 residues long. Per germline, CDR1 SNHLY and CDR2 FYNNEI. The DNA read from the CDR3 is TGTGCCAGCAGAGAAAGGACTAGCGGGGGGGCGTGGGAG. Translated, it gives CASRERTSGGAWE. The full CDR3 protein reads CASRERTSGGAWELFF.

Concerning this clone: The read ends 3 residues before the CDR3 terminus; that terminus is restored from the germline J gene. This chain uses TRBV19 with TRBJ2-3, with a weak D call TRBD2 (5 bases). CDR1 LNHDA and CDR2 SQIVND come from the germline V gene (reference sequence). Trimming shortened V by 5 bases and J by 0 bases, and 9 bases separated the two germline ends. There are 14 residues in the CDR3. This chain's CDR3 is CASSQAGSTDTQYF. The CDR3 bases that were read are TGTGCCAGTAGTCAGGCGGGTAGCACAGATACG.

With respect to this clone: The read is 3 residues too short to cover the CDR3 end, so that end is filled in from the germline J gene. This chain uses TRBV19 with TRBJ1-1; 7 bases match TRBD1. Germline assignment: CDR1 LNHDA and CDR2 SQIVND (reference sequence). The CDR3 runs to 13 residues. CDR3 bases read: TGTGCCAGTAGTATGGAAATACAGGGGCAA. This gives the protein CASSMEIQGQ. The CDR3 reads in full as CASSMEIQGQAFF.

Turning to this clone: The read terminates 3 residues before the CDR3 end, so the remaining end is supplied by the germline J gene. V and J are TRBV5-6 and TRBJ1-2; D unresolved. CDR1 is SGHDT and CDR2 is YYEEEE in the germline V gene. The CDR3 runs to 15 residues. Between the trimmed V and J ends, which lost 3 bases and 4 bases, there was a span of 16 bases. The DNA read from the CDR3 is TGTGCCAGCAGCTCCGGCCCGGGGTTTGGCTATGGC. Translation gives CASSSGPGFGYG. Given in full, the CDR3 is CASSSGPGFGYGYTF.

By frequency, this clone is medium-sized. Read data end 3 residues before the CDR3 end; the end is taken from the germline J gene. This chain uses TRBV20-1 with TRBJ2-3; 8 positions match TRBD1. With V trimmed by 1 base and J by 4 bases, 7 bases remained unmatched. The CDR3 extends over 15 amino acids. Germline CDR1 and CDR2: DFQATT and SNEGSKA (reference sequence). Incomplete CDR3 DNA: TGCAGTGCTAGAGCAGGACAGGGTTGGGCAGATACG. Its protein product is CSARAGQGWADT. The whole CDR3 sequence is CSARAGQGWADTQYF.

In the case of this clone: Coverage ceases 3 residues before the CDR3 finishes, and the germline J gene fills in the end. V usage is TRBV10-3 and J usage is TRBJ2-7, with 8 bases matching TRBD1. CDR1 and CDR2 from the germline V gene are ENHRY and SYGVKD. With V trimmed by 10 bases and J by 4 bases, 6 bases remained unmatched. The CDR3 extends over 12 amino acids. The chain's CDR3 is CASAGQGYEQYF. The covered CDR3 bases are TGTGCCAGCGCTGGACAGGGTTACGAG.

Details on this clone: Relative to the germline gene, one junction end is altered; a read error may explain this. Read data end 3 residues before the CDR3 end; the end is taken from the germline J gene. This sequence joins TRBV5-1 and TRBJ2-3; 8 nucleotides line up with TRBD2. Looked up from germline, CDR1 is SGHRS and CDR2 is YFSETQ. The CDR3 extends over 18 amino acids. CDR3 bases read: TGCGCCAGCAGGTTGGGTCGGGGGGGCCCCCTCAGCACAGATACG. Translated, it gives CASRLGRGGPLSTDT. The CDR3 as a whole reads CASRLGRGGPLSTDTQYF.

CDR3 DNA (partial): TGTGCCAGCAGTTTATACCCCCGACTAGCGGAAGTCTACGAG. It yields the protein CASSLYPRLAEVYE. Given in full, the CDR3 is CASSLYPRLAEVYEQYF. The chain joins TRBV28 to TRBJ2-7; 9 positions match TRBD2. The read comes to an end 3 residues before the CDR3 does, leaving the germline J gene to fill in the end. The CDR3 consists of 17 residues. V dropped 1 base and J dropped 3; count of bases not matched to a gene: 10. Germline CDR1 MDHEN, CDR2 SYDVKM.

Details on this clone: The read terminates 3 residues before the CDR3 end, so the remaining end is supplied by the germline J gene. The chain couples TRBV19 to TRBJ1-6, with D unclear. The germline V gene encodes CDR1 LNHDA and CDR2 SQIVND (reference sequence). The CDR3 spans 12 residues. V was clipped by 3 bases and J by 7 bases, with 4 bases between them. This chain's CDR3 is CASSIRNSPLHF. CDR3 DNA, as far as it was read: TGTGCCAGTAGTATCAGGAATTCACCC.

A note on this clone: The read halts 3 residues ahead of the CDR3 end, with the missing end drawn from the germline J gene. The chain is built from TRBV5-4 and TRBJ2-5, with 10 bases matching TRBD1. Per the germline V gene, CDR1 is SGHNT and CDR2 is YYREEE (reference sequence). V was pared by 0 bases and J by 5 bases, with 4 bases of the junction left unmatched. The CDR3 covers 15 residues. Here the CDR3 reads CASSLGDRGSETQYF. The CDR3 bases that were read are TGTGCCAGCAGCTTGGGGGACAGGGGTTCTGAGACC.

Of note for this clone: The read ends 3 residues before the CDR3 terminus; that terminus is restored from the germline J gene. The chain recombines TRBV7-9 with TRBJ2-3, with D tentatively TRBD2 (5 bases). The CDR3 runs 14 residues. Germline-derived CDR1 and CDR2 are SEHNR and FQNEAQ (reference sequence). V shed 2 bases and J shed 6 bases, with 12 bases lying between them. CDR3 DNA, as far as it was read: TGTGCCAGCAGCTTATCCACTAGTTTGGATACG. Translation: CASSLSTSLDT. The CDR3 in full is CASSLSTSLDTQYF.

A word on this clone: The read falls 3 residues short of the CDR3 end, and the missing part is taken from the germline J gene. V usage is TRBV20-1 and J usage is TRBJ2-3; TRBD2 might be the D (7 bases). The CDR3 has 14 amino acids. Germline loops: CDR1 DFQATT, CDR2 SNEGSKA (reference sequence). The ends were cut back, 4 bases at V and 1 base at J, with 12 bases in the middle. The sequenced part of the CDR3 DNA is TGCAGTGCTAACGGGGGGCGTCGCACAGATACG. This encodes CSANGGRRTDT. The whole CDR3 sequence reads CSANGGRRTDTQYF.